The 21 T cell receptor beta chains presented below share a single source sample, sequenced in a study of blood T cell repertoires in COVID-19. Method: immunoSEQ multiplex PCR; TCRdb's copy keeps in-frame clones and lacks some. Among around 320,000 clones listed, more than 90% were seen once. The material sequenced was PBMCs or T cells enriched from blood (not recorded which). The receptors stem from a woman in her 30s who had been exposed to COVID-19.

This chain connects TRBV19 to TRBJ2-5; tentatively, D is TRBD2 (6 bases). Per germline, CDR1 LNHDA and CDR2 SQIVND (reference sequence). V was cut by 4 bases and J by 5 bases, with 17 bases left in between. The CDR3 spans 15 residues. The DNA of the CDR3 is TGTGCCAGTAGTAATCCTCAGCGGGCCCAGGAGACCCAGTACTTC. This encodes CASSNPQRAQETQYF.

The gene calls are TRBV9 and TRBJ2-3; 8 bases agree with TRBD2. Germline CDR1 reads SGDLS; CDR2 reads YYNGEE. J gave up 4 bases and V 3 bases, and 13 bases lay outside the gene matches. This CDR3 has 17 amino acids. DNA of the CDR3: TGTGCCAGCAGCGCCGTCCTAGCGGGCCCGAGGGCAGATACGCAGTATTTT. Translated, it gives CASSAVLAGPRADTQYF.

The chain carries TRBV7-2 and TRBJ1-2, with D unresolved. CDR1 SGHTA and CDR2 FQGNSA come from the germline V gene. V was pared by 0 bases and J by 7 bases, with 30 bases between. This CDR3 region has 20 residues. For the CDR3, the DNA is TGTGCCAGCAGCTTAGCACAAAAAAAGATATACGGGTCGAATATAGCTGGCTACACCTTC. This sequence encodes CASSLAQKKIYGSNIAGYTF. Based on the CDR3 plus reference TRBV7-2 and TRBJ1-2, the full variable domain is GAGVSQSPSNKVTEKGKDVELRCDPISGHTALYWYRQSLGQGLEFLIYFQGNSAPDKSGLPSDRFSAERTGGSVSTLTIQRTQQEDSAVYLCASSLAQKKIYGSNIAGYTFGSGTRLTVV.

This clone has a handful of counts. This CDR3 is also generated by other DNA sequences in the sample. This rearrangement joins TRBV12-3 or TRBV12-4 to TRBJ2-3; the D is unclear. Trimming pared 6 bases from V and 4 bases from J, leaving 8 bases between. CDR3 length: 12 residues. CDR3 bases: TGTGCCAGCAGCCCCGGTGCAGATACGCAGTATTTT. Its protein is CASSPGADTQYF.

The chain recombines TRBV7-9 with TRBJ2-5, with 7 bases fitting TRBD2. The germline V gene has CDR1 SEHNR and CDR2 FQNEAQ (reference sequence). J gave up 2 bases and V 8 bases, and 8 bases lay outside the gene matches. CDR3 size: 14 residues. The CDR3 DNA is TGTGCCAGCTGCCTCCTAGCGGATCAAGAGACCCAGTACTTC. It specifies CASCLLADQETQYF.

The V and J genes are TRBV19 and TRBJ1-4, with 8 bases fitting TRBD1. The CDR3 length is 15 residues. Losses at the gene ends were 5 bases for V and 11 bases for J; bases not matched to a gene: 13. In germline, CDR1 is LNHDA, CDR2 SQIVND (reference sequence). Written as DNA, the CDR3 is TGTGCCAGTAGTGCGGGGACAGGAGGATCGAAGAAACTGTTTTTT. Translated: CASSAGTGGSKKLFF.

The chain has TRBV10-3 and TRBJ1-1, with 8 bases aligning to TRBD1. The CDR3 contains 16 residues. Looked up from germline, CDR1 is ENHRY and CDR2 is SYGVKD. Trimming took 1 base from V and 0 from J; bases not matched to a gene: 4. The CDR3 DNA follows: TGTGCCATCAGTGAGTGGACAGGGCAACTGAACACTGAAGCTTTCTTT. It translates to CAISEWTGQLNTEAFF.

The chain carries TRBV10-3 and TRBJ2-2; TRBD1 aligns across 9 bases. This CDR3 has 15 amino acids. Per germline, CDR1 ENHRY and CDR2 SYGVKD. With 11 bases clipped from V and 4 bases from J, the junction kept 11 bases outside the gene matches. The DNA of the CDR3 is TGTGCCGCCAAAAGCCCGGACAGGGGCACCGGGGAGCTGTTTTTT. As protein: CAAKSPDRGTGELFF.

The chain employs TRBV5-1 and TRBJ1-4; a possible D gene is TRBD1 (5 bases). The CDR3 is 17 residues long. Germline V CDR1 and CDR2: SGHRS, YFSETQ. Trimming pared 4 bases from V and 3 bases from J, leaving 19 bases between. The CDR3 bases are TGCGCCAGCAGCCTGATCGGACATCCGTTAGCTAATGAAAAACTGTTTTTT. Translation gives CASSLIGHPLANEKLFF.

V and J are TRBV27 and TRBJ2-5, with 8 positions matching TRBD2. After removal of 6 bases from V and 0 bases from J, the junction contained 6 bases not matched to a gene. Germline assignment: CDR1 MNHEY and CDR2 SMNVEV (reference sequence). The CDR3 runs to 15 residues. The CDR3, as DNA: TGTGCCAGCAGCCGAGCGGGGGAATACCAAGAGACCCAGTACTTC. Protein sequence: CASSRAGEYQETQYF.

V usage is TRBV6-5 and J usage is TRBJ2-7; no reliable D call. Trimming cost V 4 bases and J 8 bases, with 9 bases left between them. CDR1 and CDR2 (germline): MNHEY, SVGAGI. CDR3 size: 11 residues. The CDR3 region is CASSSRPQQYF. Written as DNA, the CDR3 is TGTGCCAGCAGTTCGCGTCCCCAGCAGTACTTC.

The CDR3 DNA reads TGTGCCAGCAGCTCAACTAGCGGATCACAAAATGAGCAGTTCTTC. Residues: CASSSTSGSQNEQFF. The chain links TRBV7-2 to TRBJ2-1; TRBD2 agrees at 8 bases. CDR1 and CDR2 (germline): SGHTA, FQGNSA. V dropped 4 bases and J dropped 7; count of bases not matched to a gene: 9. The CDR3 has 15 amino acids.

This chain links TRBV12-3 or TRBV12-4 with TRBJ1-2; TRBD1 agrees at 9 bases. The CDR3 totals 12 residues. V lost 6 bases and J lost 8; bases outside the gene matches: 4. CDR3 sequence reads: CASRGTGKGYTF. In nucleotides, the CDR3 is TGTGCCAGCAGAGGGACAGGGAAAGGCTACACCTTC.

The chain links TRBV5-1 to TRBJ1-2; D uncertain. Deletions cut 0 bases from V and 5 bases from J, with 11 bases between. The CDR3 contains 14 residues. CDR1 is SGHRS and CDR2 is YFSETQ in the germline V gene. The chain's CDR3 is CASSLETEAYGYTF. The CDR3 bases are TGCGCCAGCAGCTTGGAAACAGAAGCTTATGGCTACACCTTC.

The gene calls are TRBV11-3 and TRBJ2-3; D is perhaps TRBD2 (6 bases). This CDR3 contains 17 residues. Trimming left V 0 bases short and J 2 bases short, with 15 bases between. CDR1 and CDR2 (germline): SGHNT, YENEEA. The CDR3 spells CASSLDPAGPSTDTQYF. CDR3 in DNA: TGTGCCAGCAGCTTAGATCCGGCGGGGCCCTCCACAGATACGCAGTATTTT. Using reference TRBV11-3 and TRBJ2-3 for the parts outside the CDR3, the full variable domain is EAGVVQSPRYKIIEKKQPVAFWCNPISGHNTLYWYLQNLGQGPELLIRYENEEAVDDSQLPKDRFSAERLKGVDSTLKIQPAELGDSAVYLCASSLDPAGPSTDTQYFGPGTRLTVL.

This chain links TRBV19 with TRBJ1-1; D is undetermined. Trimming took 5 bases from V and 4 from J, leaving 8 bases between them. Germline loops: CDR1 LNHDA, CDR2 SQIVND (reference sequence). This CDR3 comprises 12 residues. The CDR3, as DNA: TGTGCCAGTAGTCCTCGAGTCACTGAAGCTTTCTTT. It is translated as CASSPRVTEAFF.

The CDR3 loop is CASSLAAGELFF. CDR3 sequence (DNA): TGCGCCAGCAGCTTGGCTGCCGGGGAGCTGTTTTTT. J is TRBJ2-2 and V is TRBV5-1; D is uncertain. There are 12 residues in the CDR3. With 0 bases removed from V and 6 bases from J, the gap between germline ends came to 3 bases. Germline lookup yields CDR1 SGHRS and CDR2 YFSETQ. Filled out from reference TRBV5-1 and TRBJ2-2, the complete variable domain reads KAGVTQTPRYLIKTRGQQVTLSCSPISGHRSVSWYQQTPGQGLQFLFEYFSETQRNKGNFPGRFSGRQFSNSRSEMNVSTLELGDSALYLCASSLAAGELFFGEGSRLTVL.

V is TRBV7-2 and J is TRBJ1-1; no clear D. Germline-derived CDR1 and CDR2 are SGHTA and FQGNSA. The CDR3 sequence is 13 residues long. V was trimmed by 4 bases and J by 1 base, leaving 7 bases between them. CDR3 DNA: TGTGCCAGCAGCTCCAACTGGAACACTGAAGCTTTCTTT. This encodes CASSSNWNTEAFF.

This clone was counted a few times. The gene calls are TRBV7-8 and TRBJ2-7; 9 bases map to TRBD1. The CDR3 is 16 residues long. The germline V gene encodes CDR1 SGHVS and CDR2 FQNEAQ. This CDR3 is CASKPGTGYGLTEQYF. As DNA, the CDR3 is TGTGCTTCAAAGCCCGGGACAGGGTACGGACTCACCGAGCAGTACTTC.

V is TRBV3-1 (or the pseudogene TRBV3-2) and J is TRBJ1-6, with a weak D call TRBD1 (6 bases). The CDR3 is 16 residues long. Germline lookup yields CDR1 LGHDT and CDR2 YNNKEL (reference sequence). V was shortened by 0 bases and J by 7 bases, with 13 bases between the two germline ends. CDR3 sequence: CASSQEIPRGNSPLHF. In nucleotides, the CDR3 is TGTGCCAGCAGCCAAGAGATTCCCAGGGGAAATTCACCCCTCCACTTT.

This chain connects TRBV5-1 to TRBJ1-2; a possible D gene is TRBD1 (6 bases). V was clipped by 4 bases and J by 2 bases, with 18 bases between them. CDR1 is SGHRS, CDR2 YFSETQ, per germline. The CDR3 loop spans 16 amino acids. For the CDR3, the DNA is TGCGCCAGCAGCGACTCCGGGACATTGGTGAACTATGGCTACACCTTC. It is translated as CASSDSGTLVNYGYTF.